Described below is a single T cell receptor (beta chain) sequence and its context. The V segment lost 3 bases and the J segment 3 bases; nucleotides outside the gene matches: 10. Germline V gene sequence: CDR1 SGHRS, CDR2 YFSETQ. This CDR3 is 16 amino acids long. This sample is drawn from a study of blood T cell repertoires in COVID-19. Overall study: Sources were T cells, B-cell-depleted T cells, or PBMCs; the material itself was cDNA or gDNA.

Some clones are missing from TCRdb's copy, which holds only in-frame ones; the method was immunoSEQ multiplex PCR. The sample lists around 220,000 clones; around 85% were seen once. The sequencing sample was made of peripheral blood. The genes are TRBV5-1 and TRBJ2-3; 7 nucleotides match TRBD2. The TCR comes from a woman aged 40-49 years with active or convalescent COVID-19. Written as DNA, the CDR3 is TGCGCCAGCAGCTGGAAGGGACTACCTCAGACAGATACGCAGTATTTT. Its translation is CASSWKGLPQTDTQYF.